The 7 T cell receptor beta chains below were found in one sample sequenced in a study of blood T cell repertoires in COVID-19. Clones were sequenced by immunoSEQ multiplex PCR, and TCRdb holds only the in-frame ones, with some missing. The sample has approximately 300,000 clones; around nine tenths are singletons. What was sequenced was PBMCs or T cells enriched from blood (not recorded which). The receptors derive from a man in his fifties or sixties who had recovered from COVID-19.

The chain links TRBV5-4 to TRBJ2-7, with 7 nucleotides matching TRBD2. The CDR3 runs to 15 residues. Germline CDR1 reads SGHNT; CDR2 reads YYREEE (reference sequence). The V segment lost 0 bases and the J segment 3 bases; nucleotides outside the gene matches: 6. The CDR3 here is CASSLDPSGIYEQYF. The CDR3 DNA sequence: TGTGCCAGCAGCTTGGACCCTAGCGGAATCTACGAGCAGTACTTC.

The chain employs TRBV30 and TRBJ1-4, with TRBD1 identical over 10 bases. Per the germline V gene, CDR1 is GTSNPN and CDR2 is SVGIG (reference sequence). The CDR3 runs 18 residues. The V and J ends lost 5 bases and 0 bases, in that order; junction bases with no gene match: 12. The CDR3 is CAWGNRDRGYATNEKLFF. CDR3 in DNA: TGTGCCTGGGGTAACCGGGACAGGGGCTATGCAACTAATGAAAAACTGTTTTTT.

V is TRBV20-1 and J is TRBJ2-5; no clear D. Germline V gene data show CDR1 as DFQATT and CDR2 as SNEGSKA (reference sequence). CDR3 size: 11 residues. Trimming removed 3 bases at V and 1 base at J, with 3 bases between. This chain's CDR3 is CSASRQETQYF. The CDR3 DNA sequence: TGCAGTGCTAGCCGCCAAGAGACCCAGTACTTC.

The chain has TRBV19 and TRBJ1-2; unclear D gene. Trimming shortened V by 2 bases and J by 10 bases, and 8 bases separated the two germline ends. CDR1 and CDR2 from the germline V gene are LNHDA and SQIVND (reference sequence). The CDR3 consists of 11 residues. CDR3 in amino acids: CASSISGDYTF. In DNA form, the CDR3 reads TGTGCCAGTAGTATAAGCGGTGACTACACCTTC.

This clone was observed a single time. The chain employs TRBV7-9 and TRBJ1-2, with D possibly TRBD1 on 5 matching bases. Germline V CDR1 and CDR2: SEHNR, FQNEAQ (reference sequence). CDR3 size: 13 residues. Deletions cut 0 bases from V and 7 bases from J, with 9 bases between. The CDR3 sequence: CASSLATVSGYTF. The CDR3 nucleotides are TGTGCCAGCAGCTTAGCGACAGTTTCTGGCTACACCTTC. Variable domain in full (rest from reference TRBV7-9 and TRBJ1-2): DTGVSQNPRHKITKRGQNVTFRCDPISEHNRLYWYRQTLGQGPEFLTYFQNEAQLEKSRLLSDRFSAERPKGSFSTLEIQRTEQGDSAMYLCASSLATVSGYTFGSGTRLTVV.

The chain has TRBV7-3 and TRBJ2-1; weak D call: TRBD2 (6 bases). There are 15 residues in the CDR3. The germline CDR1 and CDR2 sequences are SGHTA and FQGTGA. V lost 7 bases and J lost 0, with 13 bases in between. This CDR3 reads CASTLAPSSYNEQFF. In DNA, the CDR3 is TGTGCCAGCACCCTAGCGCCAAGCTCCTACAATGAGCAGTTCTTC.

This sequence joins TRBV7-2 and TRBJ1-1; TRBD1 matches 7 bases. The CDR3 contains 18 residues. The junction had 12 bases not matched to a gene; V was cut back by 1 base and J by 1 base. CDR1 SGHTA and CDR2 FQGNSA come from the germline V gene. This chain's CDR3 is CASSLERQGLYRNTEAFF. CDR3 nucleotide sequence: TGTGCCAGCAGCTTAGAGAGACAGGGACTTTATCGGAACACTGAAGCTTTCTTT.